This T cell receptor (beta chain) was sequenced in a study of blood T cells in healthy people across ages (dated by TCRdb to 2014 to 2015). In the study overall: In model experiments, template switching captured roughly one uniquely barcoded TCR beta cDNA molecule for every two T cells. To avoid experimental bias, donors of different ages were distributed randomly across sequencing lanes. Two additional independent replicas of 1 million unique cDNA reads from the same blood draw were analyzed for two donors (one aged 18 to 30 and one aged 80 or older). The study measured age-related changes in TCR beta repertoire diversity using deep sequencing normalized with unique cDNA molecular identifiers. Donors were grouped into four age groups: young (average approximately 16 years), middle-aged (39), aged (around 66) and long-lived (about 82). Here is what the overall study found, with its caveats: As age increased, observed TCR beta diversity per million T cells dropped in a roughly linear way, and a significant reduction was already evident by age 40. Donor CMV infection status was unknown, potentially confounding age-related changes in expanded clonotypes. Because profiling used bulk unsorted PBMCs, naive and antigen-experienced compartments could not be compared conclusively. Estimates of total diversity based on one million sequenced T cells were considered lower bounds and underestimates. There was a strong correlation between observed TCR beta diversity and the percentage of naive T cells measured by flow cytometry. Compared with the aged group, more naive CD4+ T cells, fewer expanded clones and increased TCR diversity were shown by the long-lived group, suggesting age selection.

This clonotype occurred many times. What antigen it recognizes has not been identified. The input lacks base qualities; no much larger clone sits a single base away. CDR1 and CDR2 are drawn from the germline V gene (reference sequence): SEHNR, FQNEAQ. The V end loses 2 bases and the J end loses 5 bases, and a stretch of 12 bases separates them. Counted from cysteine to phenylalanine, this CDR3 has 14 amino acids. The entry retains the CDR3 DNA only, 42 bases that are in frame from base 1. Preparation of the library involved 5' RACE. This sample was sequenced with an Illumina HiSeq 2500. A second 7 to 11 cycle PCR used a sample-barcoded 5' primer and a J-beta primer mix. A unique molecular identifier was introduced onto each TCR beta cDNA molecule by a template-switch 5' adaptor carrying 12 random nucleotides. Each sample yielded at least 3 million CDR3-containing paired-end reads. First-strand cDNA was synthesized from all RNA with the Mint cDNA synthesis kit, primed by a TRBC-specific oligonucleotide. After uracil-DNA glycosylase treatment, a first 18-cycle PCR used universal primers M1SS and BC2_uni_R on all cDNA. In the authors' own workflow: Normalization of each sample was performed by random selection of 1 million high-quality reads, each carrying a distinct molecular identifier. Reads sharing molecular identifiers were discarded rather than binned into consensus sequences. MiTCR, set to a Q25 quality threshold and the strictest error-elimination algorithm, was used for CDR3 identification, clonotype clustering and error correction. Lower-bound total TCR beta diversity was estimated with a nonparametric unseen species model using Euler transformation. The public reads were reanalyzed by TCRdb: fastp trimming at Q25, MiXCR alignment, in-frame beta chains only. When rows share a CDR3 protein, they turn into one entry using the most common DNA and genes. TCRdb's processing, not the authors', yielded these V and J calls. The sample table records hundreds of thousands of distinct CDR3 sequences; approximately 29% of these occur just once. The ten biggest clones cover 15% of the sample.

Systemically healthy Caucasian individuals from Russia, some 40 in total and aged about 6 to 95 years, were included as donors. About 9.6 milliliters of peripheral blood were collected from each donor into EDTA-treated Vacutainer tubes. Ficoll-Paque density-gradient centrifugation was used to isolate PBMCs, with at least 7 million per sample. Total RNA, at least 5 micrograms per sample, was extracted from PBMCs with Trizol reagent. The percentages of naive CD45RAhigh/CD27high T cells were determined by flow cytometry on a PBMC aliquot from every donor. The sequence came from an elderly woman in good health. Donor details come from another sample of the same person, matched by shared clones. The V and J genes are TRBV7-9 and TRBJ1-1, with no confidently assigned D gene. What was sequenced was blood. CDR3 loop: CASSLLAGRTEAFF. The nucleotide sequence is TGTGCCAGCAGCTTATTGGCGGGTCGGACTGAAGCTTTCTTT. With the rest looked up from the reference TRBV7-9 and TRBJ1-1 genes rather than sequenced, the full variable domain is DTGVSQNPRHKITKRGQNVTFRCDPISEHNRLYWYRQTLGQGPEFLTYFQNEAQLEKSRLLSDRFSAERPKGSFSTLEIQRTEQGDSAMYLCASSLLAGRTEAFFGQGTRLTVV.